The clone carrying this T cell receptor (beta chain) appeared a few times. CDR3 size: 16 residues. The germline V and J ends were trimmed by 0 bases and 2 bases, with 15 bases remaining between them. Germline values: CDR1 SGHDT, CDR2 YYEEEE. Library preparation (for TCRbeta) was performed with unique molecular identifiers. TCRdb called the PCR reads again in MiXCR, with one record for every CDR3 protein. The sample includes around 700,000 distinct CDR3 sequences, under 15% of them seen just once. This entry is derived from a study of T-cell reconstitution after alpha-beta-depleted transplantation in children.

The TCR originated in a girl aged 2-15 years with congenital amegakaryocytic thrombocytopenia, due to receive a stem cell transplant. The source material was PBMCs, sampled before TCRalphabeta/CD19-depleted stem cell transplant. V is TRBV5-6 and J is TRBJ2-7; the D is unclear. The CDR3 sequence is CASSLGVSLGTYEQYF. The CDR3 nucleotides read TGTGCCAGCAGCTTGGGAGTTAGTTTAGGGACCTACGAGCAGTACTTC.